The rows below give T cell receptor beta chains drawn from one sample of a study of cytomegalovirus exposure and HLA in healthy donors. The repertoire was sequenced with immunoSEQ multiplex PCR; TCRdb's copy has only in-frame clones and lacks some. The table shows more than 80,000 clones, with 78% occurring only once. Material: PBMCs. The origin of the receptors is a man aged 18 to 30 in good health and CMV-seropositive. The CDR3 runs from the conserved cysteine through the conserved F or W. A D gene is named only where the DNA matches it firmly. The listing skips clone size in some rows; elsewhere it reads once, few, many or a size class.

TRBD2	TRBV10-3	.	TRBJ2-1	TGTGCCATCGGAGCCGGGACTAGCGGGAGGGCGGACAATGAGCAGTTCTTC	CAIGAGTSGRADNEQFF
TRBD1	TRBV6-5	few	TRBJ1-5	TGTGCCACCGCCCTGGGGACAGGGGGCTTTCAGCCCCAGCATTTT	CATALGTGGFQPQHF
TRBD2	TRBV2	.	TRBJ2-1	TGTGCCAGCAACCTCTATGCGGGAGCCCCGGGTAATGAGCAGTTCTTC	CASNLYAGAPGNEQFF
.	TRBV25-1	few	TRBJ1-1	TGTGCCAGCAGCGTCCCCGGACGGGGTAACACTGAAGCTTTCTTT	CASSVPGRGNTEAFF
.	TRBV6-5	.	TRBJ1-4	TGTGCCAGCAGCCCTTCAGGGGCAAATGAAAAACTGTTTTTT	CASSPSGANEKLFF
TRBD1	TRBV5-1	.	TRBJ1-1	TGCGCCAGCAGCCGCCTTTTGCAGGGGGGGAACACTGAAGCTTTCTTT	CASSRLLQGGNTEAFF
.	TRBV5-8	.	TRBJ2-5	TGTGCCAGCAGTACCAGGGGCCTCCAAGAGACCCAGTACTTC	CASSTRGLQETQYF
TRBD2	TRBV9	.	TRBJ2-7	TGTGCCAGCAGCCGAGCGGGAGGGCCTAGGGAGCAGTACTTC	CASSRAGGPREQYF
.	TRBV29-1	.	TRBJ1-2	TGCAGCGTTGGGGGAGGGGGAATCTATGGCTACACCTTC	CSVGGGGIYGYTF
TRBD2	TRBV5-1	.	TRBJ2-7	TGCGCCAGCAGCTTGGAGATTGGCGGGGGAGCCTACGAGCAGTACTTC	CASSLEIGGGAYEQYF
TRBD1	TRBV28	many	TRBJ1-4	TGTGCCAGCAGCCGGGGGACAGCTGATAATGAAAAACTGTTTTTT	CASSRGTADNEKLFF
TRBD2	TRBV28	.	TRBJ2-5	TGTGCCAGCAGCAAGCCGGGACTAGCAGAAGAGACCCAGTACTTC	CASSKPGLAEETQYF
TRBD1	TRBV6-4	.	TRBJ2-3	TGTGCCAGCAGTGACGGGACAGGGGGATCAGATACGCAGTATTTT	CASSDGTGGSDTQYF
.	TRBV6-1	.	TRBJ2-7	TGTGCCAGCAGACCGGGACTTTTATACGAGCAGTACTTC	CASRPGLLYEQYF
.	TRBV28	.	TRBJ1-1	TGTGCCAGCAGTTTAGGGACACGGAACACTGAAGCTTTCTTT	CASSLGTRNTEAFF
.	TRBV4-1	.	TRBJ2-7	TGCGCCAGCAGCCAGGTTGACATCCTCTTCGTTGGCGAGCAGTACTTC	CASSQVDILFVGEQYF
.	TRBV10-3	.	TRBJ2-3	TGTGCCATCAGTGACTTGGGAGTTGGCACAGATACGCAGTATTTT	CAISDLGVGTDTQYF
.	TRBV28	.	TRBJ2-7	TGTGCCAGCAGTCCAGGGGCCCTAGCCTACGAGCAGTACTTC	CASSPGALAYEQYF
.	TRBV27	.	TRBJ1-2	TGTGCCAGCGGCCGGTCAACAGGGTCTGAAAACTTC	CASGRSTGSENF
.	TRBV28	.	TRBJ1-1	TGTGCCAGCAGTTTATTCTGGGCGCGTCGGACTGAAGCTTTCTTT	CASSLFWARRTEAFF
.	TRBV2	.	TRBJ2-1	TGTGCCAGCAGTGAAATCCGGACTATTAACAATGAGCAATTCTTC	CASSEIRTINNEQFF
TRBD2	TRBV28	.	TRBJ2-3	TGTGCCAGCAGGCCCCACGGGGCCGGCGGGAGGGGTCCCACAGATACGCAGTATTTT	CASRPHGAGGRGPTDTQYF
TRBD1	TRBV2	.	TRBJ1-1	TGTGCCACCCTGGACAGGGTAATTTTTGTCACTGAAGCTTTCTTT	CATLDRVIFVTEAFF
.	TRBV29-1	.	TRBJ1-1	TGCAGCGTTGTATTGTGGGGGGACACTGAAGCTTTCTTT	CSVVLWGDTEAFF
.	TRBV11-3	once	TRBJ2-5	TGTGCCAGCAGTCAAGGGGGTCCCCAAGAGACCCAGTACTTC	CASSQGGPQETQYF
.	TRBV20-1	.	TRBJ2-5	TGCAGTGCTAACCTACGAGAGACCCAGTACTTC	CSANLRETQYF
.	TRBV9	.	TRBJ2-1	TGTGCCAGCAGCGTAGGGGCAGGGGCCCACAATGAGCAGTTCTTC	CASSVGAGAHNEQFF
.	TRBV13	few	TRBJ2-3	TGTGCCAGCAGCTTAGTCCCTAGCAGCACAGATACGCAGTATTTT	CASSLVPSSTDTQYF
TRBD2	TRBV15	once	TRBJ2-5	TGTGCCACCAGCAGGTTGGGGGGAGGGGAGACCCAGTACTTC	CATSRLGGGETQYF